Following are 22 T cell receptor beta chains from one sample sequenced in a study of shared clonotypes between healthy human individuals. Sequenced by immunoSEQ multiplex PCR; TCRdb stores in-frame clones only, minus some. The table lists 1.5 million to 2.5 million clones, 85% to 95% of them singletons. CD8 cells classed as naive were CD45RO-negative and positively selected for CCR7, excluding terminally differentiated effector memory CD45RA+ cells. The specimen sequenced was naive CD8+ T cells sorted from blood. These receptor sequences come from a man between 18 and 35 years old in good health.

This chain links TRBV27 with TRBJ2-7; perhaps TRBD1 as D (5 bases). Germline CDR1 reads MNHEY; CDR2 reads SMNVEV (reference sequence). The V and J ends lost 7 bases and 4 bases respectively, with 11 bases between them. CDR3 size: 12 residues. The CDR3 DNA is TGTGCCAGCAAAGCCGACAGATACGAGCAGTACTTC. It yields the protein CASKADRYEQYF.

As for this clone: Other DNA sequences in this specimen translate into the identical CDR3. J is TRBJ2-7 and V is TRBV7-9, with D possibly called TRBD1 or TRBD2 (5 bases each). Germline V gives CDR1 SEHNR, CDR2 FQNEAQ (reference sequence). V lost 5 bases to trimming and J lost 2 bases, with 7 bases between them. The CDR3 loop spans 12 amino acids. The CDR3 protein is CASSVGPYEQYF. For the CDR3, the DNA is TGTGCCAGCAGCGTGGGACCCTACGAGCAGTACTTC. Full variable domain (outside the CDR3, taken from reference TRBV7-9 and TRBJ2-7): DTGVSQNPRHKITKRGQNVTFRCDPISEHNRLYWYRQTLGQGPEFLTYFQNEAQLEKSRLLSDRFSAERPKGSFSTLEIQRTEQGDSAMYLCASSVGPYEQYFGPGTRLTVT.

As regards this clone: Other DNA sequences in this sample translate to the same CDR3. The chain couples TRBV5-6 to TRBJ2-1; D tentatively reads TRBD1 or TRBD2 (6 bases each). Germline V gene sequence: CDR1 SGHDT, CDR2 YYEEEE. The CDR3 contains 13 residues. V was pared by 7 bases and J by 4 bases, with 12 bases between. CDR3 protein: CASRGTSYNEQFF. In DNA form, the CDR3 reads TGTGCCAGCCGCGGGACAAGTTACAATGAGCAGTTCTTC.

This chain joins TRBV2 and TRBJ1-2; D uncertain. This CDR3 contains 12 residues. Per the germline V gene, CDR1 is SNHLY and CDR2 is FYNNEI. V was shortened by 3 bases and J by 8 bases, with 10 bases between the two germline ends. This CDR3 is CASSERLQGYTF. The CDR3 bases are TGTGCCAGCAGTGAGCGGCTGCAGGGCTACACCTTC.

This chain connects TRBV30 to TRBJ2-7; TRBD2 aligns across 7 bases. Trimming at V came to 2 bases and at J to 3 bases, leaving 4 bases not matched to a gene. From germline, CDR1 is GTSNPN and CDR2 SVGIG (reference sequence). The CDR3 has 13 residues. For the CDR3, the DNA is TGTGCCTGGAGTACTAGCGTGAGCTACGAGCAGTACTTC. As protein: CAWSTSVSYEQYF.

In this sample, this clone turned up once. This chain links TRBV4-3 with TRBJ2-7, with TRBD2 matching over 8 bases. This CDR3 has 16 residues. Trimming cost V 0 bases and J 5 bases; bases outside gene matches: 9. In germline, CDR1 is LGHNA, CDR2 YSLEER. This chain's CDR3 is CASSQDRDLAGHEQYF. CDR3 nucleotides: TGCGCCAGCAGCCAAGACCGCGACCTAGCGGGCCACGAGCAGTACTTC.

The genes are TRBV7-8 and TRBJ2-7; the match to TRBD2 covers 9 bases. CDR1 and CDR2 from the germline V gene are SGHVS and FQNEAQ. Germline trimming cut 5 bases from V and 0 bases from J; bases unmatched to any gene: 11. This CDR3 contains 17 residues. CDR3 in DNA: TGTGCCAGCAGCCCCACGGTGGTAGCGGGGGACTCCTACGAGCAGTACTTC. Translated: CASSPTVVAGDSYEQYF.

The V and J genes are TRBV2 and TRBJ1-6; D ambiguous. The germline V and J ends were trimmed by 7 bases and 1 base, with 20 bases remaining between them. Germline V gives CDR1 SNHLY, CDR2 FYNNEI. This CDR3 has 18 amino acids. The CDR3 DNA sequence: TGTGCCAGCAAACCCCGGTGGGTAGGTGGGTCCTATAATTCACCCCTCCACTTT. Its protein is CASKPRWVGGSYNSPLHF.

CDR3 sequence: CASSFSPGQGNLIDGYTF. CDR3 DNA sequence: TGTGCCAGCAGTTTTAGCCCGGGACAGGGCAATTTGATAGATGGCTACACCTTC. The gene calls are TRBV27 and TRBJ1-2; 9 positions agree with TRBD1. Unmatched junction bases numbered 17, after V lost 3 bases and J lost 6 bases. The CDR3 has 18 residues. Germline V gene data show CDR1 as MNHEY and CDR2 as SMNVEV (reference sequence).

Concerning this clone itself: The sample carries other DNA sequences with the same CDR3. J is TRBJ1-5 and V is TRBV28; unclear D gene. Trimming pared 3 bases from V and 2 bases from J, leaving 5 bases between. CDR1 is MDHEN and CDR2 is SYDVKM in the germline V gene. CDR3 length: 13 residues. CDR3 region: CASSFGGNQPQHF. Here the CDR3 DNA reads TGTGCCAGCAGTTTCGGGGGCAATCAGCCCCAGCATTTT.

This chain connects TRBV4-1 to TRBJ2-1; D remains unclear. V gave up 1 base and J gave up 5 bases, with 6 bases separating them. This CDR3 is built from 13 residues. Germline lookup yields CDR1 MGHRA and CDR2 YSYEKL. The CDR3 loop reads CASSQVSHNEQFF. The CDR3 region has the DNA TGCGCCAGCAGCCAAGTTTCCCACAATGAGCAGTTCTTC.

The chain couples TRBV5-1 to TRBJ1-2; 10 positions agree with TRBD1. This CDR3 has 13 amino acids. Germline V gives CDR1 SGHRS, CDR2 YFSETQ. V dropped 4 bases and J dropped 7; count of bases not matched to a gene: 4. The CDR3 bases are TGCGCCAGCAGCGACAGGGGGCTGGCTGGCTACACCTTC. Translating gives CASSDRGLAGYTF.

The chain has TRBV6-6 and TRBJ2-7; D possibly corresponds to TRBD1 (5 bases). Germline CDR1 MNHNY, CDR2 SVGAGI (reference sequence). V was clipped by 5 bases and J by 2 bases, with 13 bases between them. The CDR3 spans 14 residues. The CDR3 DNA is TGTGCCAGCAGTCCTCAGGGTATTACCTACGAGCAGTACTTC. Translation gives CASSPQGITYEQYF.

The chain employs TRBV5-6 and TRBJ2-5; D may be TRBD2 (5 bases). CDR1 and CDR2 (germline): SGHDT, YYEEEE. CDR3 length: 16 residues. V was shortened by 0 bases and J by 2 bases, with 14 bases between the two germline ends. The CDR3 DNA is TGTGCCAGCAGCTTGGGGGGAGTTGGTCGACAAGAGACCCAGTACTTC. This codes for CASSLGGVGRQETQYF.

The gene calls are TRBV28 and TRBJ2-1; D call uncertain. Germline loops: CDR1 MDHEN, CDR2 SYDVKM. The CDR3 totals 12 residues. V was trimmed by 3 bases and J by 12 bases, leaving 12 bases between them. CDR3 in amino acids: CASSFYAAGQFF. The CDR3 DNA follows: TGTGCCAGCAGTTTTTACGCGGCCGGGCAGTTCTTC. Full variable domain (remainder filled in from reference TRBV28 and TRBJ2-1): DVKVTQSSRYLVKRTGEKVFLECVQDMDHENMFWYRQDPGLGLRLIYFSYDVKMKEKGDIPEGYSVSREKKERFSLILESASTNQTSMYLCASSFYAAGQFFGPGTRLTVL.

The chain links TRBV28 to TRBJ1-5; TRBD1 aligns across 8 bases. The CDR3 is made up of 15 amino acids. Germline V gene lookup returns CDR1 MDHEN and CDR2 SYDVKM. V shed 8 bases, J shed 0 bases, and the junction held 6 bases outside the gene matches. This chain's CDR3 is CASRTGLYSNQPQHF. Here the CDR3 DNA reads TGTGCCAGCCGGACAGGGCTTTATAGCAATCAGCCCCAGCATTTT.

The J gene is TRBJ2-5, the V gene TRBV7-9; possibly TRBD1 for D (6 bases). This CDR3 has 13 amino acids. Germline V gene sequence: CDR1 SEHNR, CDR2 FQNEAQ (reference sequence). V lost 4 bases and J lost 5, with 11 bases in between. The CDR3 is CASSSTGSETQYF. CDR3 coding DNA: TGTGCCAGCAGCTCCACAGGGTCCGAGACCCAGTACTTC.

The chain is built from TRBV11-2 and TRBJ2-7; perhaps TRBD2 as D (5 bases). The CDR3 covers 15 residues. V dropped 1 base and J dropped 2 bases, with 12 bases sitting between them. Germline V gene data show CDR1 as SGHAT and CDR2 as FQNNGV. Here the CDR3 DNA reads TGTGCCAGCAGCTTAGGCGGGCCCCTTACCTACGAGCAGTACTTC. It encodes CASSLGGPLTYEQYF.

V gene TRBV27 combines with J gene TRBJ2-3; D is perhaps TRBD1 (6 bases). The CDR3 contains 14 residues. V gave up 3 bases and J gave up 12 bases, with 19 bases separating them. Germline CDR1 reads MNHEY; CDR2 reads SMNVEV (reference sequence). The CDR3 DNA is TGTGCCAGCAGTTTCGCGGCTACAGGGTTTTTTCAGTATTTT. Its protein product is CASSFAATGFFQYF.

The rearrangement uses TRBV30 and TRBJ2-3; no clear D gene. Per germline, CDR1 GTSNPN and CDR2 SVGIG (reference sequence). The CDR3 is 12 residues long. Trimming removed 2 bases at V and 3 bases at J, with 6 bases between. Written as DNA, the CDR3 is TGTGCCTGGAGTTACGGGACAGATACGCAGTATTTT. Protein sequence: CAWSYGTDTQYF.

CDR3 sequence: CASSPIGGADEQFF. The CDR3 bases are TGTGCCAGCAGCCCGATCGGAGGGGCAGATGAGCAGTTCTTC. J is TRBJ2-1 and V is TRBV28, with TRBD2 as a possible D gene (6 bases). CDR1 and CDR2 (germline): MDHEN, SYDVKM. Trimming removed 6 bases from V and 8 bases from J, with 17 bases in between. CDR3 size: 14 residues.

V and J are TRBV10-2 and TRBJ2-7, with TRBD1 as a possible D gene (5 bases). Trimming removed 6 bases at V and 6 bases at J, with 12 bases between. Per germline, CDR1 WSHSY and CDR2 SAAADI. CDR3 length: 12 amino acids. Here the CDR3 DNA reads TGCGCCAGCAGCTTACCAGGGCTCGAGCAGTACTTC. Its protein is CASSLPGLEQYF.